The 18 T cell receptor beta chains below all came from one sample that was sequenced in a study of shared clonotypes between healthy human individuals. Measured with immunoSEQ multiplex PCR; TCRdb has only the in-frame clones, and not every one. The table lists 2 million to 3 million clones, roughly 93% of them singletons. Sample: naive CD4+ T cells from PBMCs. Sample subset: CD45RA+ positively selected. These receptors were taken from a man younger than 35 in good health. Some clones in this sample may be carry-over from other donors' samples.

The chain employs TRBV4-2 and TRBJ2-1, with 12 nucleotides matching TRBD2. This CDR3 has 17 amino acids. Germline V lookup: CDR1 LGHNA, CDR2 YNFKEQ. The V and J ends lost 4 bases and 4 bases, in that order; junction bases with no gene match: 8. The CDR3 sequence is CASSPGTSGPAYNEQFF. In DNA, the CDR3 is TGTGCCAGCAGCCCCGGGACTAGCGGGCCAGCTTACAATGAGCAGTTCTTC.

The chain links TRBV20-1 to TRBJ2-7; D is ambiguous. The germline V gene has CDR1 DFQATT and CDR2 SNEGSKA (reference sequence). The length of the CDR3 is 11 residues. Trimming shortened V by 6 bases and J by 6 bases, and 12 bases separated the two germline ends. CDR3 nucleotides: TGCAGTGCGGAAACGACAAGCGAGCAGTACTTC. Translation gives CSAETTSEQYF.

This chain joins TRBV5-4 and TRBJ2-7; no clear D. Per the germline V gene, CDR1 is SGHNT and CDR2 is YYREEE (reference sequence). This CDR3 is built from 14 residues. V gave up 0 bases and J gave up 5 bases, with 12 bases separating them. CDR3 loop: CASSLGSEWNEQYF. CDR3 in DNA: TGTGCCAGCAGCTTGGGTAGTGAATGGAACGAGCAGTACTTC.

V and J are TRBV28 and TRBJ1-5; no reliable D call. Deletions cut 7 bases from V and 1 base from J, with 14 bases between. There are 15 residues in the CDR3. The germline gives CDR1 MDHEN, CDR2 SYDVKM. Here the CDR3 DNA reads TGTGCCAGCACCTTGCGGGGTCGAAGCAATCAGCCCCAGCATTTT. It specifies CASTLRGRSNQPQHF.

This clone occurred once. The J gene is TRBJ2-4, the V gene TRBV5-8, with D unclear. The germline V gene has CDR1 SGHTS and CDR2 YDEGEE. V was trimmed by 2 bases and J by 3 bases, leaving 18 bases between them. The CDR3 sequence is 17 residues long. This chain's CDR3 is CASSFGWAALGKNIQYF. The CDR3 nucleotides are TGTGCCAGCAGCTTTGGGTGGGCCGCATTGGGCAAAAACATTCAGTACTTC.

In this sample, this clone turned up once. The chain links TRBV7-9 to TRBJ2-1; 9 bases line up with TRBD1. With 4 bases clipped from V and 0 bases from J, the junction kept 4 bases outside the gene matches. The CDR3 loop spans 16 amino acids. Germline lookup yields CDR1 SEHNR and CDR2 FQNEAQ (reference sequence). The CDR3 sequence is CASSSRQGVSYNEQFF. The CDR3 DNA sequence: TGTGCCAGCAGCTCCCGACAGGGGGTCTCCTACAATGAGCAGTTCTTC.

The chain recombines TRBV5-1 with TRBJ2-1, with 11 bases aligning to TRBD2. The V gene's germline CDR1 is SGHRS and CDR2 YFSETQ. The length of the CDR3 is 16 residues. V trimming: 1 base; J trimming: 3 bases; junction bases outside the gene matches: 3. The CDR3 nucleotides are TGCGCCAGCAGCTTGAGTAGCGGGAGGGTCTACAATGAGCAGTTCTTC. It yields the protein CASSLSSGRVYNEQFF.

Only one count was recorded for this clone. V gene TRBV10-2 combines with J gene TRBJ2-7; 8 nucleotides match TRBD2. CDR1 and CDR2 from the germline V gene are WSHSY and SAAADI. The J segment lost 1 base and the V segment lost 7 bases, leaving 6 bases of the junction unmatched. The CDR3 contains 14 residues. For the CDR3, the DNA is TGCGCCAGCAAGTGGCTAGCGGGTTCCTACGAGCAGTACTTC. Translating gives CASKWLAGSYEQYF.

This sequence joins TRBV28 and TRBJ2-5, with D possibly being TRBD2 (8 bases). CDR3 length: 15 amino acids. Germline CDR1 reads MDHEN; CDR2 reads SYDVKM. V was cut by 7 bases and J by 5 bases, with 20 bases left in between. CDR3 protein: CASTGGVRGIETQYF. CDR3 in DNA: TGTGCCAGCACCGGGGGGGTCAGGGGGATCGAGACCCAGTACTTC.

The chain carries TRBV5-1 and TRBJ2-3; D is perhaps TRBD2 (5 bases). This CDR3 is built from 15 residues. V lost 4 bases, J lost 0 bases, and 12 bases lay in between. Germline V gene data show CDR1 as SGHRS and CDR2 as YFSETQ. CDR3 nucleotide sequence: TGCGCCAGCAGCCAGACTACAAGTAGCACAGATACGCAGTATTTT. It translates to CASSQTTSSTDTQYF.

The chain recombines TRBV11-2 with TRBJ2-1, with 10 bases lining up with TRBD1. CDR1 and CDR2 (germline): SGHAT, FQNNGV. This CDR3 contains 15 residues. Trimming took 1 base from V and 9 from J; bases not matched to a gene: 6. In DNA, the CDR3 is TGTGCCAGCAGCTTAGGACAGGGGGCGTTTAGTGAGCAGTTCTTC. Translated: CASSLGQGAFSEQFF.

DNA of the CDR3: TGTGCCAGCAGCCGTGTGGGTACGTTCAATGAGCAGTTCTTC. This encodes CASSRVGTFNEQFF. This chain joins TRBV7-9 and TRBJ2-1; D gene uncertain. Germline V gene lookup returns CDR1 SEHNR and CDR2 FQNEAQ (reference sequence). Trimming took off 5 bases at V and 6 bases at J, with 14 bases between the two ends. This CDR3 region has 14 residues.

The chain is built from TRBV27 and TRBJ2-3; TRBD2 matches at 9 bases. Germline values: CDR1 MNHEY, CDR2 SMNVEV (reference sequence). Trimming took 3 bases from V and 7 from J; bases not matched to a gene: 5. The CDR3 is 14 residues long. CDR3 sequence (DNA): TGTGCCAGCAGTTTGTGGGCGGGAGGGCATACGCAGTATTTT. Residues: CASSLWAGGHTQYF.

The chain couples TRBV28 to TRBJ2-7; TRBD1 agrees at 9 bases. Germline V gene lookup returns CDR1 MDHEN and CDR2 SYDVKM. The length of the CDR3 is 17 residues. V lost 3 bases, J lost 2 bases, and 11 bases stayed unmatched. For the CDR3, the DNA is TGTGCCAGCAGTTTTCCACCCGGGACAGGGAATACCTACGAGCAGTACTTC. Its translation is CASSFPPGTGNTYEQYF.

The chain uses TRBV27 and TRBJ2-7, with 8 bases lining up with TRBD1. Germline V gives CDR1 MNHEY, CDR2 SMNVEV (reference sequence). The V segment lost 6 bases and the J segment 12 bases; nucleotides outside the gene matches: 19. There are 15 residues in the CDR3. The CDR3 DNA is TGTGCCAGCAGCTATACCGGGACAGGCGAATATGGACCGTACTTC. As protein: CASSYTGTGEYGPYF.

The chain carries TRBV19 and TRBJ1-1, with 7 bases aligning to TRBD1. This CDR3 has 14 residues. V lost 3 bases, J lost 4 bases, and 5 bases stayed unmatched. CDR1 LNHDA and CDR2 SQIVND come from the germline V gene (reference sequence). CDR3 residues: CASSIDRVSTEAFF. CDR3 DNA sequence: TGTGCCAGTAGTATTGACAGGGTTAGCACTGAAGCTTTCTTT.

The chain carries TRBV7-2 and TRBJ1-2, with D possibly TRBD1 on 5 matching bases. Trimming stripped 4 bases from V and 8 bases from J, with 14 bases between. The CDR3 length is 13 residues. Germline V gene sequence: CDR1 SGHTA, CDR2 FQGNSA. CDR3 region: CASSSSGPGGYTF. The CDR3, as DNA: TGTGCCAGCAGCTCGAGCGGACCAGGGGGCTACACCTTC.

Regarding this clone: Other DNA sequences in the sample encode the same CDR3. The V and J genes are TRBV5-1 and TRBJ2-3, with TRBD2 matching 7 bases. Germline values: CDR1 SGHRS, CDR2 YFSETQ. The CDR3 is 15 residues long. Losses at the gene ends were 0 bases for V and 3 bases for J; bases not matched to a gene: 4. CDR3 protein: CASSLALGGTDTQYF. CDR3 DNA sequence: TGCGCCAGCAGCTTGGCCCTGGGGGGGACAGATACGCAGTATTTT. The entire variable domain, with the rest obtained from reference TRBV5-1 and TRBJ2-3, is as follows: KAGVTQTPRYLIKTRGQQVTLSCSPISGHRSVSWYQQTPGQGLQFLFEYFSETQRNKGNFPGRFSGRQFSNSRSEMNVSTLELGDSALYLCASSLALGGTDTQYFGPGTRLTVL.